These T cell receptor beta chains were read from a single sample in a study of T-cell reconstitution after alpha-beta-depleted transplantation in children. TCRdb reprocessed the PCR reads with MiXCR, giving one entry per CDR3 protein. The sample includes around 270,000 distinct CDR3 sequences, about 9.5% of them seen just once. Sample: PBMCs, taken before TCRalphabeta/CD19-depleted stem cell transplant. All receptors derive from a boy younger than two with acute myeloid leukemia, due to receive a stem cell transplant. Both conserved end residues are part of each CDR3. The D gene is left open where the match is weak. Some rows have no size entry. The others give once, few or many, or a class for an expanded clone.

TRBV25-1,many,NA,TRBJ2-1,TGTGCCAGCACGGGACGGGTCTACAATGAGCAGTTCTTC,CASTGRVYNEQFF
TRBV7-9,many,TRBD1,TRBJ2-7,TGTGCCAGCAGCTGGGGGACAGGGGCCGCCTACGAGCAGTACTTC,CASSWGTGAAYEQYF
TRBV6-1,many,NA,TRBJ1-2,TGTGCCAGCAGTGAAATCATCGGCCTCTATGGCTACACCTTC,CASSEIIGLYGYTF
TRBV3-1,many,NA,TRBJ2-1,TGTGCCAGCAGCCAAGGATCTGGCAATGAGCAGTTCTTC,CASSQGSGNEQFF
TRBV12-3/TRBV12-4,few,TRBD2,TRBJ2-1,TGTGCCAGCAGTTTCCCTGGGGGGGGGGAGGGCTTCAATGAGCAGTTCTTC,CASSFPGGGEGFNEQFF
TRBV7-3,many,NA,TRBJ1-1,TGTGCCAGCAGCCTTGCCGGGGACACTGAAGCTTTCTTT,CASSLAGDTEAFF
TRBV20-1,NA,NA,TRBJ1-2,TGCAGTGCTAGAGATATCGTGGTTTTTGGCTACACCTTC,CSARDIVVFGYTF
TRBV5-8,NA,NA,TRBJ2-3,TGTGCCAGCAGCGGGGGAGACAGCACAGATACGCAGTATTTT,CASSGGDSTDTQYF
TRBV19,many,NA,TRBJ2-3,TGTGCCAGTAGTAGGGTCCCTAGCACAGATACGCAGTATTTT,CASSRVPSTDTQYF
TRBV14,many,NA,TRBJ2-1,TGTGCCAGCAGCCAGGGGACAACTAGTTCCAATGAGCAGTTCTTC,CASSQGTTSSNEQFF
TRBV15,NA,TRBD1,TRBJ1-5,TGTGCCACCAGCAGAGGGACAGGTCTTAGCAATCAGCCCCAGCATTTT,CATSRGTGLSNQPQHF
TRBV7-2,many,TRBD2,TRBJ2-3,TGTGCCAGCAGCTTAGTGCTAGCGGGGGATACGCAGTATTTT,CASSLVLAGDTQYF
TRBV10-3,NA,NA,TRBJ1-1,TGTGCCATCAGTTTTTCACTGTTGCGGCTGAACACTGAAGCTTTCTTT,CAISFSLLRLNTEAFF
TRBV21-1,many,NA,TRBJ2-5,TGTGCCAGCAGCAACGGCTCCGGGCCGGAGACCCAGTACTTC,CASSNGSGPETQYF
TRBV9,NA,TRBD2,TRBJ2-1,TGTGCCAGCAGCGTTAGCGGGAGGGGTGTGTCCTACAATGAGCAGTTCTTC,CASSVSGRGVSYNEQFF
TRBV14,few,TRBD2,TRBJ2-3,TGTGCCAGCAGCCAAGAGCCGAGACTAGCGAGGGATACGCAGTATTTT,CASSQEPRLARDTQYF
TRBV24-1,few,NA,TRBJ2-1,TGTGCCACCAGTGTATTCGGGGGGCCTTACAATGAGCAGTTCTTC,CATSVFGGPYNEQFF
TRBV27,many,TRBD1,TRBJ2-1,TGTGCCAGCAGTCCTCCCCGACAGGGTTTGGTCCTGAATGAGCAGTTCTTC,CASSPPRQGLVLNEQFF
TRBV7-6,many,NA,TRBJ1-5,TGTGCCAGCAGCTTAGGAACAGGGCCGGGCGATCAGCCCCAGCATTTT,CASSLGTGPGDQPQHF
TRBV5-1,few,TRBD2,TRBJ2-3,TGCGCCAGCACCTTACGACTAGCGGGGGCCCCTAGCACAGATACGCAGTATTTT,CASTLRLAGAPSTDTQYF
TRBV12-3/TRBV12-4,many,TRBD2,TRBJ2-4,TGTGCCAGCAGTTCTTGGGACTACCTAGCCAAAAACATTCAGTACTTC,CASSSWDYLAKNIQYF
TRBV11-1,few,TRBD1,TRBJ2-5,TGTGCCAGCAGCTTAGTGCGGCGGCTAGTGGACAGGTTCCAAGAGACCCAGTACTTC,CASSLVRRLVDRFQETQYF
TRBV18,few,TRBD2,TRBJ2-7,TGTGCCAGCTCGCCCGGGACTAGCGCCGGCTACGAGCAGTACTTC,CASSPGTSAGYEQYF
TRBV4-1,NA,TRBD2,TRBJ2-6,TGCGCCAGCAGCCATAGCGGGGCCGCCTCTGGGGCCAACGTCCTGACTTTC,CASSHSGAASGANVLTF
TRBV7-6,many,TRBD2,TRBJ2-1,TGTGCCAGCAGCTTAGCGAGGCTAGCGGGGTACAATGAGCAGTTCTTC,CASSLARLAGYNEQFF
TRBV5-1,many,NA,TRBJ2-1,TGCGCCAGCAGCTTGAGGGAAGTGATCGGGAATGAGCAGTTCTTC,CASSLREVIGNEQFF
TRBV28,many,NA,TRBJ1-1,TGTGCCAGCAGCGAAGGGGGTGGAGGCACTGAAGCTTTCTTT,CASSEGGGGTEAFF